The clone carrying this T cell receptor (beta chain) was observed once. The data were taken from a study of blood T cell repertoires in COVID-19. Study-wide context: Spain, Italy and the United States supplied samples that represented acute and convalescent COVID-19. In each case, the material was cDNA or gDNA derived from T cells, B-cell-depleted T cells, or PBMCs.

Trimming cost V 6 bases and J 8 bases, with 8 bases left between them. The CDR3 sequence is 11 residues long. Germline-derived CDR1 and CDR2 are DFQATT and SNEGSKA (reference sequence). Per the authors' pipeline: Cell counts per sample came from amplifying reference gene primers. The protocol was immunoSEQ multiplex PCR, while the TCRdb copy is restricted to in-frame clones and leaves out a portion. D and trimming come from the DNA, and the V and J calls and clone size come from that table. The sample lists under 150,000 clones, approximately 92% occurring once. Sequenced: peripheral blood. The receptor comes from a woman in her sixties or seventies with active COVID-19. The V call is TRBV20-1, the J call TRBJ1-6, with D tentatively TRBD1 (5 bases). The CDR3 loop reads CSAEGDSPLHF. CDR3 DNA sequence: TGCAGTGCAGAAGGGGATTCACCCCTCCACTTT.